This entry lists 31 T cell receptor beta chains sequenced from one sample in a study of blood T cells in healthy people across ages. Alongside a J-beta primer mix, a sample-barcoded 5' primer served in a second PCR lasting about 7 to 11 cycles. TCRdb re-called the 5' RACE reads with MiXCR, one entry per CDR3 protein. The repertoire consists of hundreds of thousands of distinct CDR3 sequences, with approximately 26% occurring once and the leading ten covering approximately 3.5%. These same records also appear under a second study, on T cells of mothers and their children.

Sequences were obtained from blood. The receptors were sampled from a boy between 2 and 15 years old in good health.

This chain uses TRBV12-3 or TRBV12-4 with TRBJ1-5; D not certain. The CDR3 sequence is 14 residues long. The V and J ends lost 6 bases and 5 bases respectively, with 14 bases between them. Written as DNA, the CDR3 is TGTGCCAGCAGCACCCGGCCCCAGGATCAGCCCCAGCATTTT. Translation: CASSTRPQDQPQHF.

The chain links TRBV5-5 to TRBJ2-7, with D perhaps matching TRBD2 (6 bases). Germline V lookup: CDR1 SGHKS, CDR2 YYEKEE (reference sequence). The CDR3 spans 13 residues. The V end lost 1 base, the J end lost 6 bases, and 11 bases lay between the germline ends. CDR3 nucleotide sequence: TGTGCCAGCAGCTTGATGCAGGGAGGCGAGCAGTACTTC. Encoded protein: CASSLMQGGEQYF.

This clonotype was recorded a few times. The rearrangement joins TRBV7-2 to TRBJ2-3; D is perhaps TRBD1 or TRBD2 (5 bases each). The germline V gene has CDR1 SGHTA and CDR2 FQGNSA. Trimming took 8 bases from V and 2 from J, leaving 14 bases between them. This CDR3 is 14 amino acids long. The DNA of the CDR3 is TGTGCCAGCGGCTATACGGGGCCCACAGATACGCAGTATTTT. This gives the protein CASGYTGPTDTQYF.

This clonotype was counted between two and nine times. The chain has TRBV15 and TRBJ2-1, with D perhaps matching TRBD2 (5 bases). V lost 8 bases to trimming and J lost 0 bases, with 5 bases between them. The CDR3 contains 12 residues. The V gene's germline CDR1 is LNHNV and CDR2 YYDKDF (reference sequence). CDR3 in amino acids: CATGGSYNEQFF. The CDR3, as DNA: TGTGCCACCGGAGGCTCCTACAATGAGCAGTTCTTC.

CDR3 loop: CASSPGTSGRMADTQYF. The CDR3 nucleotides are TGTGCCAGCAGCCCGGGGACTAGCGGGAGAATGGCAGATACGCAGTATTTT. The V and J genes are TRBV7-9 and TRBJ2-3; TRBD2 matches 14 bases. Germline trimming cut 5 bases from V and 4 bases from J; bases unmatched to any gene: 8. The length of the CDR3 is 17 residues. The V gene's germline CDR1 is SEHNR and CDR2 FQNEAQ (reference sequence).

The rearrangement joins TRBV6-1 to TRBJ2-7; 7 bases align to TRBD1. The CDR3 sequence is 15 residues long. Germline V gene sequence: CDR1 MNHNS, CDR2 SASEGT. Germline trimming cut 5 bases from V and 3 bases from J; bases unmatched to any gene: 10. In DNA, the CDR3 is TGTGCCAGCAGTTCGTACAGGGGTCCCGACTACGAGCAGTACTTC. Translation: CASSSYRGPDYEQYF.

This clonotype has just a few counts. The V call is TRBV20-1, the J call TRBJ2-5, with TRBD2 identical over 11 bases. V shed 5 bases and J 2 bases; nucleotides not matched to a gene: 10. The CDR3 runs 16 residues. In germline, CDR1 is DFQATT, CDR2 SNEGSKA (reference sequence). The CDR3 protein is CSAPDSVAGGQETQYF. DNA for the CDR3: TGCAGTGCTCCCGACTCAGTAGCGGGGGGGCAAGAGACCCAGTACTTC.

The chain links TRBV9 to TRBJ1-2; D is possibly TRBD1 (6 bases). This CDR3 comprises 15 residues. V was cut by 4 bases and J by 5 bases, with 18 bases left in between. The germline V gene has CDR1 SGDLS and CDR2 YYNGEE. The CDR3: CASSPLGAAPYGYTF. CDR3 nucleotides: TGTGCCAGCAGCCCATTGGGGGCAGCACCGTATGGCTACACCTTC.

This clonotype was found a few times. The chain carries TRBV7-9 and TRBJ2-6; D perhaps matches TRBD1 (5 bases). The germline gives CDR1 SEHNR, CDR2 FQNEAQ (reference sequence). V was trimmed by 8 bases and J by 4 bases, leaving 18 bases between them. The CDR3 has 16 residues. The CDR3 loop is CASLQAGFSGANVLTF. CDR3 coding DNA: TGTGCCAGCCTCCAGGCAGGGTTTTCCGGGGCCAACGTCCTGACTTTC.

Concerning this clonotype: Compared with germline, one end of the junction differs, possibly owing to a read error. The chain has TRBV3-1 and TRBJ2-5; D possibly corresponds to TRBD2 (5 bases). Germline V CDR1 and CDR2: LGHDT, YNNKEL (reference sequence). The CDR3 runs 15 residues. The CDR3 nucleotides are TGTGCCAGCAGGGCCCCCTCGACTACGCAAGGGACCCAGTACTTC. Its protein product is CASRAPSTTQGTQYF.

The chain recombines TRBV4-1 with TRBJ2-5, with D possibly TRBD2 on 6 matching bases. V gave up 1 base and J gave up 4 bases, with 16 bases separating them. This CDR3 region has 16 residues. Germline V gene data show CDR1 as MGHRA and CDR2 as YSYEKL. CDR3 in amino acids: CASSQAGVRGSETQYF. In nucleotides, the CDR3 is TGCGCCAGCAGCCAAGCGGGGGTCCGGGGATCAGAGACCCAGTACTTC.

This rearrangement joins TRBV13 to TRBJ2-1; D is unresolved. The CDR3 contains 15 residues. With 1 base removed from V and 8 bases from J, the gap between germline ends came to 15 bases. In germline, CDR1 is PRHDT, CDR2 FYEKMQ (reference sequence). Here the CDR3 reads CASSLETGLKDEQFF. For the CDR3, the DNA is TGTGCCAGCAGCTTAGAAACCGGCCTGAAGGATGAGCAGTTCTTC.

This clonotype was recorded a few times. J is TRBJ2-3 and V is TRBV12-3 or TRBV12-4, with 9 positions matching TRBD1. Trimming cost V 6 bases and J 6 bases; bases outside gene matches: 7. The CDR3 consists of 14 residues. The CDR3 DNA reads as TGTGCCAGCAGCGCAGGGACAGGGAGGGATACGCAGTATTTT. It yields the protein CASSAGTGRDTQYF.

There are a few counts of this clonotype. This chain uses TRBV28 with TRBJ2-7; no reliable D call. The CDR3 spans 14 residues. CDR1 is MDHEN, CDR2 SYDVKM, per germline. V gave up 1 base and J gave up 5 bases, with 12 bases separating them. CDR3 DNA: TGTGCCAGCAGTTTATCCCAAATTCGAGACGAGCAGTACTTC. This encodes CASSLSQIRDEQYF.

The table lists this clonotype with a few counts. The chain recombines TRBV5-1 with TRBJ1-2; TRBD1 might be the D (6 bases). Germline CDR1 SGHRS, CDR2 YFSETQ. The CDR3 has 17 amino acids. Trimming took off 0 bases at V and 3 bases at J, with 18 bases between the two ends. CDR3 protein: CASSLAEVWGRDYGYTF. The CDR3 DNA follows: TGCGCCAGCAGCTTGGCCGAAGTGTGGGGGCGAGACTATGGCTACACCTTC.

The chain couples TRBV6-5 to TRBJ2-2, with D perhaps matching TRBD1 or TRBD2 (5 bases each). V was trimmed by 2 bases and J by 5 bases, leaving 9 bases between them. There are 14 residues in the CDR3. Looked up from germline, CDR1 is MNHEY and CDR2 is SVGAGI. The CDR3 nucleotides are TGTGCCAGCAGTTACGGTGGGGGAACCGGGGAGCTGTTTTTT. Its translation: CASSYGGGTGELFF.

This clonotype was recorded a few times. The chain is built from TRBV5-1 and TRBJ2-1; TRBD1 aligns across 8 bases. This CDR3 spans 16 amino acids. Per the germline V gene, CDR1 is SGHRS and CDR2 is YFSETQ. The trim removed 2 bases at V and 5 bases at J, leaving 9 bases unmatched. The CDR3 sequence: CASSFSQGAKNNEQFF. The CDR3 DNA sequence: TGCGCCAGCAGCTTTTCCCAGGGGGCTAAGAACAATGAGCAGTTCTTC. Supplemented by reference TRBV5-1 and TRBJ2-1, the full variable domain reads KAGVTQTPRYLIKTRGQQVTLSCSPISGHRSVSWYQQTPGQGLQFLFEYFSETQRNKGNFPGRFSGRQFSNSRSEMNVSTLELGDSALYLCASSFSQGAKNNEQFFGPGTRLTVL.

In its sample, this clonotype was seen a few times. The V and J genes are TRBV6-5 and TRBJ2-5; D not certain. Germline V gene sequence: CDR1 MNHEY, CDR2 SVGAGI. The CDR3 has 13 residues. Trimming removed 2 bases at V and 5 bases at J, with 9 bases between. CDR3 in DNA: TGTGCCAGCAGTTACGGGCAGGCGGAGACCCAGTACTTC. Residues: CASSYGQAETQYF.

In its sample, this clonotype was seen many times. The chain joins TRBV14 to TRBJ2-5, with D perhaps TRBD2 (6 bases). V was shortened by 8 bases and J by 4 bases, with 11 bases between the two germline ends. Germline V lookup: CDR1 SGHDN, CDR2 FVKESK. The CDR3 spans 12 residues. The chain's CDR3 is CASGSGRETQYF. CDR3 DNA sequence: TGTGCCAGCGGTAGCGGACGAGAGACCCAGTACTTC.

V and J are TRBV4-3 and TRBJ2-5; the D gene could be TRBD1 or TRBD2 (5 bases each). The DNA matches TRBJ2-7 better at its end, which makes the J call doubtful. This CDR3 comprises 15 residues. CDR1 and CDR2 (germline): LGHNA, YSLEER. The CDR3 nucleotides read TGCGCCAGCAGCCGGTTACGGGACGGATCCTACGAGCAGTACTTC. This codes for CASSRLRDGSYEQYF.

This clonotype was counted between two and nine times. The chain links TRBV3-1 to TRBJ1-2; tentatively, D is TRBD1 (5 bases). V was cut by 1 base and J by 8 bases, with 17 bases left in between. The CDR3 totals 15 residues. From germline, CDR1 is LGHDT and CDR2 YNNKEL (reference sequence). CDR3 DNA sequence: TGTGCCAGCAGCCAAGTGGGACGTTCGGCGGGAGGCTACACCTTC. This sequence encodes CASSQVGRSAGGYTF.

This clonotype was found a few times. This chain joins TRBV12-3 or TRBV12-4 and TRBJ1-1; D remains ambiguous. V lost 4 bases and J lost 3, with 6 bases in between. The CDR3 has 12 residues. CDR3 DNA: TGTGCCAGCAGTTACGGGGACACTGAAGCTTTCTTT. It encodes CASSYGDTEAFF.

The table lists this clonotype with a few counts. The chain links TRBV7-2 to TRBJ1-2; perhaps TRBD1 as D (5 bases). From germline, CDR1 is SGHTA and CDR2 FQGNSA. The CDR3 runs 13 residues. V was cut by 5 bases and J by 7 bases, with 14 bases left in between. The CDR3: CASSVQGLRGYTF. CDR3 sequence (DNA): TGTGCCAGCAGCGTTCAGGGTCTCCGTGGCTACACCTTC.

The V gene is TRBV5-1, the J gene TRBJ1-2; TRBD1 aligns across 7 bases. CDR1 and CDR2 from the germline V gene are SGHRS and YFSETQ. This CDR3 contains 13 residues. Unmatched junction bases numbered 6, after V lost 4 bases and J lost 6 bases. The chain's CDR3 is CASSLGTAHGYTF. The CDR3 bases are TGCGCCAGCAGCCTCGGGACAGCTCATGGCTACACCTTC.

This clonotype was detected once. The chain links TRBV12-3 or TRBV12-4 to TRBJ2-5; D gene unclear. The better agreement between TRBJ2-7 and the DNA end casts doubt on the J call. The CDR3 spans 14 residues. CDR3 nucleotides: TGTGCCAGCAGTTTACAGGAAAACCCCGTCGAGCAGTACTTC. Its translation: CASSLQENPVEQYF.

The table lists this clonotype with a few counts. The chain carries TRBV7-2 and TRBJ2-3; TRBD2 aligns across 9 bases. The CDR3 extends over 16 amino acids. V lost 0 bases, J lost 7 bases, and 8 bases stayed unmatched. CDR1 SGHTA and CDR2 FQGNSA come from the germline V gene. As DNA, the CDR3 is TGTGCCAGCAGCTTAGCGGGGACTAGCAGTAGGAATACGCAGTATTTT. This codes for CASSLAGTSSRNTQYF.

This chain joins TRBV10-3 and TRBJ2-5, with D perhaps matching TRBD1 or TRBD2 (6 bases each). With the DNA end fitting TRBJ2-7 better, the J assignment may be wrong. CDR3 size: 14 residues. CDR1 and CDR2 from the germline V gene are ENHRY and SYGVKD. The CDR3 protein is CAISGGTPSYEQYF. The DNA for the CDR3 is TGTGCCATCAGTGGCGGGACACCTTCCTACGAGCAGTACTTC.

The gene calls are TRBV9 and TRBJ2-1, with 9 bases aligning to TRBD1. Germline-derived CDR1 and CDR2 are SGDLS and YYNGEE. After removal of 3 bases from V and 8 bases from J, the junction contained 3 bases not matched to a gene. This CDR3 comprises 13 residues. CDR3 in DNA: TGTGCCAGCAGCGGACAGGGGGGATATGAGCAGTTCTTC. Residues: CASSGQGGYEQFF.

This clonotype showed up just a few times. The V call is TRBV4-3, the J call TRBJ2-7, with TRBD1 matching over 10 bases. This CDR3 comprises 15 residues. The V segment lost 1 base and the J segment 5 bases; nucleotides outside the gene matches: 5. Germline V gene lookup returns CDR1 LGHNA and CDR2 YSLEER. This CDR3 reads CASSQGLGQGNEQYF. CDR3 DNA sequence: TGCGCCAGCAGCCAAGGCCTGGGACAGGGGAACGAGCAGTACTTC.

The CDR3 nucleotides read TGTGCCAGCTCCCCCGTGGGGGGTCCTATTGTGGCCACAGATACGCAGTATTTT. Amino acid sequence: CASSPVGGPIVATDTQYF. The chain carries TRBV28 and TRBJ2-3; D is possibly TRBD2 (6 bases). This CDR3 is built from 18 residues. Between the trimmed V and J ends, which lost 8 bases and 2 bases, there was a span of 26 bases. The germline V gene encodes CDR1 MDHEN and CDR2 SYDVKM.

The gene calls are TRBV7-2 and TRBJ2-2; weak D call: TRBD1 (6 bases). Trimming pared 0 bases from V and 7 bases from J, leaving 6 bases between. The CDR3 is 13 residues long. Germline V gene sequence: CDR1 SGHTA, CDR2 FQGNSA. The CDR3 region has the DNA TGTGCCAGCAGCTTAGCGGACAGCGGGGAGCTGTTTTTT. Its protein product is CASSLADSGELFF. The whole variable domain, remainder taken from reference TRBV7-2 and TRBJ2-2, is GAGVSQSPSNKVTEKGKDVELRCDPISGHTALYWYRQSLGQGLEFLIYFQGNSAPDKSGLPSDRFSAERTGGSVSTLTIQRTQQEDSAVYLCASSLADSGELFFGEGSRLTVL.